This is a list of T cell receptor beta chains from one sample in a study of cytomegalovirus exposure and HLA in healthy donors. Some clones are missing from TCRdb's copy, which holds only in-frame ones; the method was immunoSEQ multiplex PCR. The repertoire includes 200,000 or so clones, roughly 84% of them detected once, and around 0.26% sits in the top ten. The specimen was PBMCs. Receptors originate from a boy aged 5-17 years in good health and CMV-seronegative. Both conserved end residues are part of each CDR3. A D gene is named only where the DNA matches it firmly. Size is stated for part of the rows, as once, few or many counts, or as a class when the clone is expanded.

TRBV27	NA	TRBJ1-2	NA	CASSLDTITGLDYGYTF	TGTGCCAGCAGTTTAGATACCATCACAGGGTTGGACTATGGCTACACCTTC
TRBV7-2	NA	TRBJ1-1	NA	CASSFDTLNTEAFF	TGTGCCAGCAGCTTTGACACCTTGAACACTGAAGCTTTCTTT
TRBV5-1	NA	TRBJ2-7	NA	CASRTGEQYF	TGCGCCAGCAGGACGGGGGAGCAGTACTTC
TRBV7-9	TRBD1	TRBJ1-5	NA	CASSLDREGQPQHF	TGTGCCAGCAGCCTAGACAGGGAGGGTCAGCCCCAGCATTTT
TRBV7-8	TRBD1	TRBJ2-7	NA	CASSTRQGNEQYF	TGTGCCAGCAGCACGAGACAGGGAAACGAGCAGTACTTC
TRBV7-3	NA	TRBJ2-5	NA	CASSGSPQETQYF	TGTGCCAGCAGCGGTAGTCCGCAAGAGACCCAGTACTTC
TRBV19	NA	TRBJ1-1	NA	CASSILGSRAFF	TGTGCCAGTAGTATCCTCGGGTCGCGAGCTTTCTTT
TRBV2	TRBD2	TRBJ2-7	NA	CASSHTIGGTSYEQYF	TGTGCCAGCAGTCACACTATCGGGGGGACTAGCTACGAGCAGTACTTC
TRBV7-9	NA	TRBJ1-6	NA	CASSWQGHQNSPLHF	TGTGCCAGCAGCTGGCAGGGACACCAGAATTCACCCCTCCACTTT
TRBV12-5	TRBD2	TRBJ2-1	NA	CASGFGLAADNEQFF	TGTGCTAGTGGTTTTGGGCTAGCGGCAGACAATGAGCAGTTCTTC
TRBV28	NA	TRBJ2-1	NA	CASSLSGAFYNEQFF	TGTGCCAGCAGTCTTAGCGGAGCGTTCTACAATGAGCAGTTCTTC
TRBV5-6	NA	TRBJ1-1	NA	CASSSDSRNTGNTEAFF	TGTGCCAGCAGCTCCGACTCCCGTAATACAGGGAACACTGAAGCTTTCTTT
TRBV7-2	TRBD2	TRBJ2-5	NA	CASSLARASGRGEQYF	TGTGCCAGCAGCTTAGCTCGAGCTAGCGGGCGGGGTGAGCAGTACTTC
TRBV5-6	TRBD1	TRBJ2-2	NA	CASSVGQGLSTGELFF	TGTGCCAGCAGCGTGGGACAGGGCCTAAGCACCGGGGAGCTGTTTTTT
TRBV7-2	TRBD2	TRBJ2-3	NA	CASSSILSLAGGLDTQYF	TGTGCCAGCAGCTCCATACTATCCCTAGCGGGGGGTCTGGATACGCAGTATTTT
TRBV7-2	NA	TRBJ2-5	once	CASSYGGQGRETQYF	TGTGCCAGCAGCTACGGGGGGCAGGGTCGAGAGACCCAGTACTTC
TRBV19	NA	TRBJ2-1	NA	CASGSVYEQFF	TGTGCCAGTGGTTCGGTTTATGAGCAGTTCTTC
TRBV27	NA	TRBJ2-1	NA	CASSLHSYNEQFF	TGTGCCAGCAGTTTACACAGCTACAATGAGCAGTTCTTC
TRBV5-1	NA	TRBJ2-2	few	CASRPTPGAGGGELFF	TGCGCCAGCAGACCGACTCCAGGGGCCGGAGGCGGGGAGCTGTTTTTT
TRBV6-5	TRBD1	TRBJ2-7	NA	CASSRTGGTYEQYF	TGTGCCAGCAGTAGAACAGGGGGAACCTACGAGCAGTACTTC
TRBV15	NA	TRBJ1-5	NA	CATSRARGQPQHF	TGTGCCACCAGCAGAGCCAGGGGCCAGCCCCAGCATTTT
TRBV29-1	TRBD1	TRBJ2-7	NA	CSVEGTGGPYEQYF	TGCAGCGTTGAGGGGACAGGGGGCCCCTACGAGCAGTACTTC
TRBV9	TRBD1	TRBJ2-2	once	CASSEGTGGNTGELFF	TGTGCCAGCAGCGAGGGGACAGGCGGGAACACCGGGGAGCTGTTTTTT
TRBV9	TRBD2	TRBJ2-2	NA	CASSVGLAGFTGELFF	TGTGCCAGCAGCGTAGGACTAGCGGGTTTCACCGGGGAGCTGTTTTTT
TRBV9	NA	TRBJ1-6	NA	CASSVQGRESYNSPLHF	TGTGCCAGCAGCGTACAGGGTCGTGAATCCTATAATTCACCCCTCCACTTT
TRBV27	NA	TRBJ1-5	NA	CASSLTGFESNQPQHF	TGTGCCAGCAGTTTAACAGGGTTTGAGAGCAATCAGCCCCAGCATTTT
TRBV19	NA	TRBJ2-1	NA	CASSIDLGSGRKFF	TGTGCCAGTAGTATAGATCTCGGGTCAGGGAGGAAGTTCTTC
TRBV11-2	NA	TRBJ1-2	NA	CASSFVEGLVGYTF	TGTGCCAGCAGCTTCGTCGAGGGATTGGTTGGCTACACCTTC
TRBV6-5	TRBD2	TRBJ2-7	NA	CASTGGVSYEQYF	TGTGCCAGCACGGGGGGGGTCTCCTACGAGCAGTACTTC
TRBV2	TRBD2	TRBJ2-5	NA	CASSVAGGAVYQETQYF	TGTGCCAGCAGCGTAGCCGGGGGGGCCGTATACCAAGAGACCCAGTACTTC
TRBV7-6	NA	TRBJ2-7	NA	CASSLIAQGYEQYF	TGTGCCAGCAGCTTAATCGCACAGGGATACGAGCAGTACTTC
TRBV28	NA	TRBJ2-3	NA	CASRADTQYF	TGTGCCAGCCGAGCGGATACGCAGTATTTT
TRBV5-6	NA	TRBJ1-4	NA	CASSPRTVNEKLFF	TGTGCCAGCAGCCCCCGGACAGTAAATGAAAAACTGTTTTTT
TRBV28	NA	TRBJ1-4	NA	CASTSVEEKLFF	TGTGCCAGCACCTCGGTCGAGGAAAAACTGTTTTTT
TRBV9	NA	TRBJ2-5	NA	CASSGLGETQYF	TGTGCCAGCAGCGGACTAGGGGAGACCCAGTACTTC
TRBV6-1	TRBD1	TRBJ1-1	few	CASRETGGTEAFF	TGTGCCAGCAGGGAGACAGGGGGCACTGAAGCTTTCTTT
TRBV5-1	TRBD1	TRBJ2-3	NA	CASSLTMKGAIDTQYF	TGCGCCAGCAGCTTGACGATGAAGGGGGCGATAGATACGCAGTATTTT
TRBV19	TRBD2	TRBJ2-7	NA	CASSATSGRYEQYF	TGTGCCAGTAGCGCGACTAGCGGGAGGTACGAGCAGTACTTC
TRBV5-4	TRBD2	TRBJ2-1	NA	CASSLVATSGSNEQFF	TGTGCCAGCAGCTTGGTCGCGACTAGCGGGAGCAATGAGCAGTTCTTC
TRBV18	TRBD1	TRBJ1-5	once	CASSPGGTGGQPQHF	TGTGCCAGCTCACCGGGGGGGACAGGGGGCCAGCCCCAGCATTTT
TRBV30	NA	TRBJ1-2	NA	CAWWGGSYGYTF	TGTGCCTGGTGGGGGGGTTCGTATGGCTACACCTTC
TRBV9	TRBD1	TRBJ2-3	once	CASSPPPGQGYHTQYF	TGTGCCAGCAGCCCACCCCCGGGACAGGGGTATCATACGCAGTATTTT